This T cell receptor beta chain was captured in a study of T-cell memory formation after mild COVID-19. Notes on the study in general: Researchers found some responding clones in pre-infection memory, a sign that cross-reactive memory joined.

V dropped 1 base and J dropped 5 bases, with 15 bases sitting between them. Germline V lookup: CDR1 LGHNA, CDR2 YSLEER. This CDR3 region has 15 residues. TCRdb itself ran the 5' RACE reads through MiXCR, one entry per CDR3 protein. The table lists roughly 350,000 distinct CDR3 sequences, roughly an eighth of them singletons. This clonotype was counted only a few times. Its matching antigen is unknown. This rearrangement joins TRBV4-3 to TRBJ2-7; a weak D match, TRBD1 (6 bases). The receptor was derived from a young man who had mild COVID-19 (a few samples of this study predate the infection). Cell type and time point are not known. The source material was PBMCs or a T cell subset sorted from them (not recorded which). Here the CDR3 reads CASSQGRTGFDEQYF. CDR3 coding DNA: TGCGCCAGCAGCCAAGGCAGAACAGGGTTCGACGAGCAGTACTTC.